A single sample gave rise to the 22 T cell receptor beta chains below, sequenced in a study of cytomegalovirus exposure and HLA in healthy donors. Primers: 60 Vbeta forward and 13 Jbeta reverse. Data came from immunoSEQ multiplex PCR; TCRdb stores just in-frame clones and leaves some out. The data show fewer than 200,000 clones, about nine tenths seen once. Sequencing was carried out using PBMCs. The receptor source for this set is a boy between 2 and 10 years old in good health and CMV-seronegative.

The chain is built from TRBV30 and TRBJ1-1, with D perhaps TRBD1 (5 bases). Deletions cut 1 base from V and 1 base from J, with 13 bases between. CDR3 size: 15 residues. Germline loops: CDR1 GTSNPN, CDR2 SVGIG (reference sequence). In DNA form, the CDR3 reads TGTGCCTGGAGTGCTCACCAGGGAGGGAACACTGAAGCTTTCTTT. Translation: CAWSAHQGGNTEAFF.

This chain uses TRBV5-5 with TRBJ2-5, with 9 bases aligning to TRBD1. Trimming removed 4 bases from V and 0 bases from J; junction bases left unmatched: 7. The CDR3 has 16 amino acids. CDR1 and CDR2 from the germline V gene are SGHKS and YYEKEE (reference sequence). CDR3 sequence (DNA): TGTGCCAGCAGCCCCGGGACAGGGTCGTACCAAGAGACCCAGTACTTC. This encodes CASSPGTGSYQETQYF.

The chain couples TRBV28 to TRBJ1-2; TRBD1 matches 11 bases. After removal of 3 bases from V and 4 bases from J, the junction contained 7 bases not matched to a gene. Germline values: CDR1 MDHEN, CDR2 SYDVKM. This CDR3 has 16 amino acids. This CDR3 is CASSFLFGTGGYGYTF. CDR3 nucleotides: TGTGCCAGCAGTTTTTTGTTTGGGACAGGGGGCTATGGCTACACCTTC.

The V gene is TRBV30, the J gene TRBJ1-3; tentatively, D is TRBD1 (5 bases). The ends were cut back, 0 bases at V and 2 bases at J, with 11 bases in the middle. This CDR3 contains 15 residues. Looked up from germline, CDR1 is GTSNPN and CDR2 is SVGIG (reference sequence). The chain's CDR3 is CAWSVRARAGNTIYF. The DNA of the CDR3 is TGTGCCTGGAGTGTACGGGCCAGGGCTGGAAACACCATATATTTT.

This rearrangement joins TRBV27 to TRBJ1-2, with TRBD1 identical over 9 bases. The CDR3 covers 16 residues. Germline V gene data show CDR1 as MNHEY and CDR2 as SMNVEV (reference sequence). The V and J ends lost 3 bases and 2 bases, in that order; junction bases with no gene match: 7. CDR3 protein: CASSFYRGPPNYGYTF. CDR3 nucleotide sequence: TGTGCCAGCAGTTTCTACAGGGGGCCACCCAACTATGGCTACACCTTC.

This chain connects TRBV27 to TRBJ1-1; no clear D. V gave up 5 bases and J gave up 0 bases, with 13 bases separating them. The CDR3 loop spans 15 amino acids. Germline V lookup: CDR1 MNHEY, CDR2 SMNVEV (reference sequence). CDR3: CASSPLRNLNTEAFF. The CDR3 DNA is TGTGCCAGCAGTCCCCTCAGGAACCTGAACACTGAAGCTTTCTTT.

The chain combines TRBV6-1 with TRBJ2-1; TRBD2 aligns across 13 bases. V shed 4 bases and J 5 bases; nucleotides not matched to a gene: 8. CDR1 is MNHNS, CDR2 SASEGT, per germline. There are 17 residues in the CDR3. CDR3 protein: CASSGLAGGSPNNEQFF. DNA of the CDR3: TGTGCCAGCAGTGGACTAGCGGGGGGCTCGCCTAACAATGAGCAGTTCTTC.

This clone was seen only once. The DNA of the CDR3 is TGTGCCAGCAGCTTAGATGTAGCGGGGGGTTATGAGCAGTTCTTC. This translates into CASSLDVAGGYEQFF. The chain recombines TRBV7-2 with TRBJ2-1; 10 bases align to TRBD2. Trimming removed 1 base from V and 8 bases from J; junction bases left unmatched: 5. Germline V lookup: CDR1 SGHTA, CDR2 FQGNSA. The CDR3 loop spans 15 amino acids.

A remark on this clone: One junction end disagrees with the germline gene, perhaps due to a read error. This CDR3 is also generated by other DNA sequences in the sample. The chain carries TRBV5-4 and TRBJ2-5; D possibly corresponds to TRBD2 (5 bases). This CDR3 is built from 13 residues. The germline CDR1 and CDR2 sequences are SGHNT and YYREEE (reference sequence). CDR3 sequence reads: CASSLRGRETQYF. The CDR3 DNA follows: TGCGCCAGCAGCTTGCGCGGGCGTGAGACCCAGTACTTC.

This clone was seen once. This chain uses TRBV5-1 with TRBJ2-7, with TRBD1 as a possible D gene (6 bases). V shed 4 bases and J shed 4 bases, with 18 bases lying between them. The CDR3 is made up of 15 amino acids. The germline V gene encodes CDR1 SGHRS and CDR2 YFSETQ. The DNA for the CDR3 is TGCGCCAGCAGCCCATCTTACCGGACAGAATACGAGCAGTACTTC. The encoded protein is CASSPSYRTEYEQYF.

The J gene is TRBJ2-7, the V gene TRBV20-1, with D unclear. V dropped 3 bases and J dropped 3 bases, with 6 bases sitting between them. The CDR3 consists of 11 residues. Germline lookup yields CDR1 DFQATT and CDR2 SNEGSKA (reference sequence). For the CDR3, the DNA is TGCAGTGCTAGGGTGAACTACGAGCAGTACGTC. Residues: CSARVNYEQYV.

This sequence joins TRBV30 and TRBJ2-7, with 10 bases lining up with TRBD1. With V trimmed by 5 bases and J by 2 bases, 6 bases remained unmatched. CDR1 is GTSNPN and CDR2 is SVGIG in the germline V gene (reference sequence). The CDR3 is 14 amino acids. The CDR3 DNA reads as TGTGCCTGGGTGGGACAGGGGACCACCTACGAGCAGTACTTC. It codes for CAWVGQGTTYEQYF.

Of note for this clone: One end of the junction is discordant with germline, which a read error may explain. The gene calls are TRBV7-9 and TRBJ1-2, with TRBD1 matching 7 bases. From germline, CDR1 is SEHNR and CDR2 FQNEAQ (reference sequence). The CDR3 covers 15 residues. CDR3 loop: CSSSSGGGRGYGYTF. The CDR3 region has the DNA TGTTCCAGCAGCTCGGGCGGTGGCAGGGGGTATGGCTACACCTTC.

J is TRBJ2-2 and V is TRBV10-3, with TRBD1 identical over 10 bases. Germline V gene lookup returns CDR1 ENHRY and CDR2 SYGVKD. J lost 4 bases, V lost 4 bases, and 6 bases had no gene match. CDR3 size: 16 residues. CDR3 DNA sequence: TGTGCCATCAGTGGCCGGGACAGGGGCGCCACCGGGGAGCTGTTTTTT. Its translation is CAISGRDRGATGELFF.

This CDR3 reads CASSSHIDRGYTF. The CDR3 DNA is TGTGCCAGCAGTTCCCACATCGATCGTGGCTACACCTTC. The genes are TRBV27 and TRBJ1-2; D gene unclear. In germline, CDR1 is MNHEY, CDR2 SMNVEV (reference sequence). The CDR3 runs 13 residues. V was shortened by 4 bases and J by 7 bases, with 13 bases between the two germline ends.

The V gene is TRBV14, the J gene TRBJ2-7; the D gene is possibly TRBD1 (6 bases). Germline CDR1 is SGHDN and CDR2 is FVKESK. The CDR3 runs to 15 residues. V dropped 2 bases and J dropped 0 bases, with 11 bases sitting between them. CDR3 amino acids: CASSQYRVSSYEQYF. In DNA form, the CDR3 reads TGTGCCAGCAGCCAATACAGGGTTAGCTCCTACGAGCAGTACTTC.

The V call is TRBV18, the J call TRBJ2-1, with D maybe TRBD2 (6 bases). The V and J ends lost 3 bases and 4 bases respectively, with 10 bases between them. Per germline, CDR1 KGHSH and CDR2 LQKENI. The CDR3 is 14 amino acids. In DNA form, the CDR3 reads TGTGCCAGCTCACCTAGCGGTGAATACAATGAGCAGTTCTTC. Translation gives CASSPSGEYNEQFF.

The CDR3 coding sequence is TGTGCCAGCAGTCCTAGGGGGCAAGAGACCCAGTACTTC. This translates into CASSPRGQETQYF. V gene TRBV27 combines with J gene TRBJ2-5; a weak D match, TRBD1 (6 bases). Per germline, CDR1 MNHEY and CDR2 SMNVEV (reference sequence). The CDR3 spans 13 residues. V lost 5 bases, J lost 2 bases, and 9 bases lay in between.

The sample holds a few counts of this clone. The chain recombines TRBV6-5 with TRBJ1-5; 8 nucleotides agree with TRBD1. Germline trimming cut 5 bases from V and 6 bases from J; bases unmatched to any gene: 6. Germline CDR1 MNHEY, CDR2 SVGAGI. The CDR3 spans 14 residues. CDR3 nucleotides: TGTGCCAGCAGTGAAGGACAGGGTGGTCAGCCCCAGCATTTT. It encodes CASSEGQGGQPQHF.

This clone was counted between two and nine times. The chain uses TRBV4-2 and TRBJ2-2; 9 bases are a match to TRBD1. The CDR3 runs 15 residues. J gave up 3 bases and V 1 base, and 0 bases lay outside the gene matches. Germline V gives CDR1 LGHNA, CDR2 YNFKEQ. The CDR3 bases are TGTGCCAGCAGCCAAGGGACAGGGGACACCGGGGAGCTGTTTTTT. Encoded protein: CASSQGTGDTGELFF.

The CDR3 coding sequence is TGTGCCAGACATGGGGGGGGCGCTGAAGCTTTCTTT. This encodes CARHGGGAEAFF. The V and J genes are TRBV11-2 and TRBJ1-1, with D possibly TRBD1 on 6 matching bases. Germline V gene sequence: CDR1 SGHAT, CDR2 FQNNGV. The ends were cut back, 9 bases at V and 6 bases at J, with 14 bases in the middle. The CDR3 runs 12 residues.

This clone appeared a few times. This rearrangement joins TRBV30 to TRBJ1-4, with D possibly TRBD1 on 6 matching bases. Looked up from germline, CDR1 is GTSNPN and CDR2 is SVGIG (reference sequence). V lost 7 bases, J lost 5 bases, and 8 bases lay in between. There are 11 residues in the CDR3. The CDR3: CASGGNEKLFF. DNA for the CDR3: TGTGCCTCTGGGGGCAATGAAAAACTGTTTTTT.